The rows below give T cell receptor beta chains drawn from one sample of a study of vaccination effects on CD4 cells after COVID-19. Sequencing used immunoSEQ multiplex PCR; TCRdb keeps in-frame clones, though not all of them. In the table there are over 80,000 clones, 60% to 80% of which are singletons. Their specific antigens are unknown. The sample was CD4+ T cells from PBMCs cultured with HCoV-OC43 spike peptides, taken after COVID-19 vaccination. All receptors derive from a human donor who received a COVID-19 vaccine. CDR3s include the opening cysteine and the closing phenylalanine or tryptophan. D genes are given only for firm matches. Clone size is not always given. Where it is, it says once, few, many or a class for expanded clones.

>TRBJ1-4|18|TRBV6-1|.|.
TGTGCCAGCAGTGGCCCGAGTCCGGGCGAAGGGTTTAATGAAAAACTGTTTTTT
CASSGPSPGEGFNEKLFF
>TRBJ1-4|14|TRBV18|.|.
TGTGCCAGCTCACCACTAAACAGGGCTGAAAAACTGTTTTTT
CASSPLNRAEKLFF
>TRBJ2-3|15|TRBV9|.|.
TGTGCCAGCAGCGTAGCGGGCAGGGAAACAGATACGCAGTATTTT
CASSVAGRETDTQYF
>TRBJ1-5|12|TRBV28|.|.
TGTGCCAGCAATCTTAGCAATCAGCCCCAGCATTTT
CASNLSNQPQHF
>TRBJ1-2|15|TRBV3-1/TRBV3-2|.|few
TGTGCCAGCAGCCAAGATTGGGGGCGTAGCTATGGCTACACCTTC
CASSQDWGRSYGYTF
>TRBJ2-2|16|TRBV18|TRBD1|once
TGTGCCAGCTCACCTTTGCGACAGGGTGGCACCGGGGAGCTGTTTTTT
CASSPLRQGGTGELFF
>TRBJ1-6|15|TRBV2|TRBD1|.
TGTGCCAGCAGCGAAGACAGGGGGCATGGTTCACCCCTCCACTTT
CASSEDRGHGSPLHF
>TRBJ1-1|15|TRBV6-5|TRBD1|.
TGTGCCAGCAGTTACGACAGGGCTATGAACACTGAAGCTTTCTTT
CASSYDRAMNTEAFF
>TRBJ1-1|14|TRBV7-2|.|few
TGTGCCAGCAGCTTGTTGACGGTGAACACTGAAGCTTTCTTT
CASSLLTVNTEAFF
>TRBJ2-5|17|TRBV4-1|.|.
TGCGCCAGCAGCCAAACCCGGACATCTAGGTACCAAGAGACCCAGTACTTC
CASSQTRTSRYQETQYF